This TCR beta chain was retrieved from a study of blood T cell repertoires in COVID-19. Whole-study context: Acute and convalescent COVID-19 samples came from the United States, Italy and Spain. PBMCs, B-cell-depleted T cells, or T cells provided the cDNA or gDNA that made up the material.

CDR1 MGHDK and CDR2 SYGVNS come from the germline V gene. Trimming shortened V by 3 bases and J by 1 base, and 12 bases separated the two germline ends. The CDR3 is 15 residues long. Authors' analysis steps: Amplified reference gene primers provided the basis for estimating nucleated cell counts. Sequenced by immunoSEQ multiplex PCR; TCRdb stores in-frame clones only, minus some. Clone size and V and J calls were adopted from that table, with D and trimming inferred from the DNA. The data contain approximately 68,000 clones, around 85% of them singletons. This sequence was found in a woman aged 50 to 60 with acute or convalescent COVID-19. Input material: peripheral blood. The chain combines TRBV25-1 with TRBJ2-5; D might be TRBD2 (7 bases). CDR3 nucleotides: TGTGCCAGCAGTGAGCCGGGGGGCTTCCAAGAGACCCAGTACTTC. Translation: CASSEPGGFQETQYF.